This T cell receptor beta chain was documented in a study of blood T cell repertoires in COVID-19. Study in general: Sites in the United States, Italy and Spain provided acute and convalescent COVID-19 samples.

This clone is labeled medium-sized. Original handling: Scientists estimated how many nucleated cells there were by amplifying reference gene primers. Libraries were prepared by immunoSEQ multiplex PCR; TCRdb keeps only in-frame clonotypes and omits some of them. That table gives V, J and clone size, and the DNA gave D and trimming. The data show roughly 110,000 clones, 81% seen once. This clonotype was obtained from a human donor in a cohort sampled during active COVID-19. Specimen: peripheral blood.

The CDR3 is CASRHPRTETSYGYTF. The CDR3 DNA reads TGTGCCAGCAGGCACCCTCGGACAGAGACGTCTTATGGCTACACCTTC. V and J are TRBV11-2 and TRBJ1-2; maybe TRBD1 (6 bases). V was pared by 6 bases and J by 5 bases, with 22 bases between. The CDR3 has 16 residues. From germline, CDR1 is SGHAT and CDR2 FQNNGV.